These 25 T cell receptor beta chains share one sample of origin, sequenced in a study. TCRdb used MiXCR to reprocess the RT-PCR reads, holding one entry per CDR3 protein. The sample lists about 680,000 distinct CDR3 sequences, approximately 15% occurring once. Material: memory CD4+ T cells from blood. Source of these receptors: a female donor in good health, serving as a healthy control.

This clonotype was counted ten times or more. V and J are TRBV7-2 and TRBJ2-2; D is unclear. This CDR3 has 14 amino acids. V gave up 0 bases and J gave up 1 base, with 3 bases separating them. In germline, CDR1 is SGHTA, CDR2 FQGNSA. This CDR3 reads CASSLAQNTGELFF. The CDR3 region has the DNA TGTGCCAGCAGCTTAGCGCAGAACACCGGGGAGCTGTTTTTT.

This clonotype was recorded at least ten times. The chain couples TRBV12-3 or TRBV12-4 to TRBJ2-1, with D unresolved. This CDR3 region has 11 residues. Trimming took 5 bases from V and 4 from J, leaving 3 bases between them. For the CDR3, the DNA is TGTGCCAGCAGTATTTACAATGAGCAGTTCTTC. Amino acids: CASSIYNEQFF.

In its sample, this clonotype was seen many times. The chain links TRBV7-2 to TRBJ2-1; no firm D call. CDR1 is SGHTA and CDR2 is FQGNSA in the germline V gene. The ends were cut back, 3 bases at V and 5 bases at J, with 11 bases in the middle. This CDR3 has 14 residues. The CDR3 region has the DNA TGTGCCAGCAGCTTGTCTAGGCTACACAATGAGCAGTTCTTC. This codes for CASSLSRLHNEQFF.

There are many counts of this clonotype. This chain links TRBV4-3 with TRBJ1-2; 9 nucleotides agree with TRBD1. Trimming took 2 bases from V and 8 from J; bases not matched to a gene: 9. This CDR3 comprises 15 residues. In germline, CDR1 is LGHNA, CDR2 YSLEER. The CDR3 loop reads CASSQTGTGTFGYTF. The CDR3 DNA follows: TGCGCCAGCAGCCAAACCGGGACAGGGACGTTCGGCTACACCTTC.

This clonotype showed up just a few times. The rearrangement uses TRBV4-3 and TRBJ1-1; no firm D call. CDR1 LGHNA and CDR2 YSLEER come from the germline V gene. The CDR3 sequence is 14 residues long. Trimming pared 2 bases from V and 6 bases from J, leaving 13 bases between. CDR3 DNA sequence: TGCGCCAGCAGCCAATATAGAGGGTCTCCTGAAGCTTTCTTT. Amino acid sequence: CASSQYRGSPEAFF.

The chain employs TRBV7-3 and TRBJ2-1; 9 bases align to TRBD2. J lost 2 bases, V lost 6 bases, and 8 bases had no gene match. Germline CDR1 SGHTA, CDR2 FQGTGA. The CDR3 is 16 residues long. CDR3 bases: TGTGCCAGCAGTCGTAGCGGGAGCACGACCTACAATGAGCAGTTCTTC. Translated: CASSRSGSTTYNEQFF.

About this clonotype: A much larger clone lies a single base off, so this may be a read error. The chain links TRBV6-1 to TRBJ1-2; D not resolved. The germline CDR1 and CDR2 sequences are MNHNS and SASEGT. The CDR3 runs 16 residues. The CDR3 coding sequence is TGTGCCAGCCGTGAATCCATGAGGGTAGCTAACTATGGCTACACCTTC. Its translation is CASRESMRVANYGYTF.

In this sample, this clonotype turned up many times. This sequence joins TRBV27 and TRBJ2-7; possibly TRBD1 for D (6 bases). Trimming took off 2 bases at V and 6 bases at J, with 14 bases between the two ends. CDR1 and CDR2 (germline): MNHEY, SMNVEV (reference sequence). This CDR3 region has 14 residues. CDR3 sequence: CASSLGRGMGEQYF. CDR3 in DNA: TGTGCCAGCAGTTTAGGCAGGGGAATGGGCGAGCAGTACTTC.

The chain recombines TRBV27 with TRBJ2-3; D remains ambiguous. V was pared by 7 bases and J by 7 bases, with 15 bases between. Germline V CDR1 and CDR2: MNHEY, SMNVEV (reference sequence). CDR3 size: 13 residues. For the CDR3, the DNA is TGTGCCAGCACCCCACATGGGCGGTATACGCAGTATTTT. This sequence encodes CASTPHGRYTQYF.

This rearrangement joins TRBV28 to TRBJ2-3; no clear D gene. CDR1 is MDHEN and CDR2 is SYDVKM in the germline V gene. The CDR3 is 12 residues long. The V gene lost 6 bases and the J gene lost 5 bases, with 9 bases spanning the gap. The CDR3 is CASRLSKDTQYF. The CDR3 DNA follows: TGTGCCAGCAGGCTCTCTAAAGATACGCAGTATTTT.

Ten or more counts support this clonotype. The V call is TRBV5-1, the J call TRBJ2-1, with D possibly TRBD2 on 5 matching bases. CDR3 size: 14 residues. Trimming left V 2 bases short and J 7 bases short, with 13 bases between. Germline V gene sequence: CDR1 SGHRS, CDR2 YFSETQ. CDR3 nucleotide sequence: TGCGCCAGCAGCTTATTTGGTGCGGGTAATGAGCAGTTCTTC. Translating gives CASSLFGAGNEQFF.

This clonotype was picked up a small number of times. The V gene is TRBV7-8, the J gene TRBJ2-3; unclear D gene. CDR3 length: 16 residues. With 3 bases removed from V and 3 bases from J, the gap between germline ends came to 16 bases. The germline V gene encodes CDR1 SGHVS and CDR2 FQNEAQ. The CDR3 protein is CASSFRTAKLTDTQYF. For the CDR3, the DNA is TGTGCCAGCAGCTTCAGGACCGCAAAATTAACAGATACGCAGTATTTT.

This clonotype was seen only a few times. The V and J genes are TRBV20-1 and TRBJ2-1; 10 bases map to TRBD2. The germline gives CDR1 DFQATT, CDR2 SNEGSKA (reference sequence). The CDR3 length is 14 residues. Trimming took 6 bases from V and 9 from J; bases not matched to a gene: 11. This CDR3 reads CSASTSGVWGEQFF. In DNA form, the CDR3 reads TGCAGTGCGAGTACTAGCGGGGTCTGGGGTGAGCAGTTCTTC.

In this sample, this clonotype turned up a few times. The chain is built from TRBV3-1 and TRBJ2-3; TRBD1 agrees at 9 bases. The CDR3 sequence is 16 residues long. Germline-derived CDR1 and CDR2 are LGHDT and YNNKEL (reference sequence). V trimming: 4 bases; J trimming: 2 bases; junction bases outside the gene matches: 7. The CDR3, as DNA: TGTGCCAGCAGCCCCCTGACAGGGGGGTACACAGATACGCAGTATTTT. It translates to CASSPLTGGYTDTQYF.

This clonotype was observed at least ten times. The chain combines TRBV5-6 with TRBJ2-7; 15 nucleotides match TRBD2. Germline trimming cut 4 bases from V and 4 bases from J; bases unmatched to any gene: 6. The CDR3 covers 16 residues. CDR1 SGHDT and CDR2 YYEEEE come from the germline V gene. The CDR3 is CASSPRTSGRAYEQYF. CDR3 nucleotides: TGTGCCAGCAGCCCACGGACTAGCGGGAGGGCGTACGAGCAGTACTTC.

This clonotype came up many times. The V gene is TRBV6-5, the J gene TRBJ1-6; 9 bases fit TRBD1. The germline V gene encodes CDR1 MNHEY and CDR2 SVGAGI. The CDR3 runs 15 residues. Trimming removed 5 bases from V and 9 bases from J; junction bases left unmatched: 8. CDR3 amino acids: CASSTTGTGSSPLHF. The CDR3 DNA reads as TGTGCCAGCAGTACCACCGGGACAGGGAGTTCACCCCTCCACTTT.

The table lists this clonotype with many counts. The chain is built from TRBV27 and TRBJ2-3; TRBD2 is a possible D gene (6 bases). The germline V gene encodes CDR1 MNHEY and CDR2 SMNVEV (reference sequence). Trimming stripped 7 bases from V and 3 bases from J, with 17 bases between. The CDR3 has 15 residues. Here the CDR3 DNA reads TGTGCCAGCAATGAGGAGGGGCCTATAACAGATACGCAGTATTTT. Its protein product is CASNEEGPITDTQYF.

This clonotype was seen only a few times. This sequence joins TRBV28 and TRBJ2-7; D gene ambiguous. The CDR3 sequence is 12 residues long. The germline gives CDR1 MDHEN, CDR2 SYDVKM. V was cut by 6 bases and J by 6 bases, with 12 bases left in between. The CDR3 nucleotides read TGTGCCAGCAGCGGCAGAGAAGGCGAGCAGTACTTC. This gives the protein CASSGREGEQYF. The full variable domain, its missing parts supplied by reference TRBV28 and TRBJ2-7, is DVKVTQSSRYLVKRTGEKVFLECVQDMDHENMFWYRQDPGLGLRLIYFSYDVKMKEKGDIPEGYSVSREKKERFSLILESASTNQTSMYLCASSGREGEQYFGPGTRLTVT.

This clonotype was counted ten times or more. V usage is TRBV6-6 and J usage is TRBJ2-4; 10 bases fit TRBD1. CDR1 and CDR2 from the germline V gene are MNHNY and SVGAGI (reference sequence). V lost 2 bases, J lost 8 bases, and 6 bases stayed unmatched. The CDR3 runs 15 residues. CDR3 residues: CASSYTTGGKDIQYF. The DNA of the CDR3 is TGTGCCAGCAGTTACACGACAGGGGGCAAGGACATTCAGTACTTC.

The DNA for the CDR3 is TGTGCCAGCTCACTCCAAAACGAGCAAGGCTATGGCTACACCTTC. Protein: CASSLQNEQGYGYTF. The chain joins TRBV18 to TRBJ1-2; D remains ambiguous. Trimming cost V 4 bases and J 4 bases, with 16 bases left between them. The germline gives CDR1 KGHSH, CDR2 LQKENI. The CDR3 length is 15 residues. The variable domain in full, completed from reference TRBV18 and TRBJ1-2, reads NAGVMQNPRHLVRRRGQEARLRCSPMKGHSHVYWYRQLPEEGLKFMVYLQKENIIDESGMPKERFSAEFPKEGPSILRIQQVVRGDSAAYFCASSLQNEQGYGYTFGSGTRLTVV.

This clonotype has at least ten counts. The gene calls are TRBV7-9 and TRBJ2-1; 8 bases agree with TRBD1. The CDR3 spans 17 residues. Germline V gives CDR1 SEHNR, CDR2 FQNEAQ (reference sequence). Losses at the gene ends were 2 bases for V and 6 bases for J; bases not matched to a gene: 12. The CDR3 spells CASSLSSGTGLVNEQFF. In DNA form, the CDR3 reads TGTGCCAGCAGCTTATCATCCGGGACAGGACTTGTCAATGAGCAGTTCTTC.

This clonotype was counted between two and nine times. The chain carries TRBV6-2 or TRBV6-3 and TRBJ2-1; D may be TRBD1 (5 bases). The CDR3 length is 13 residues. With 7 bases removed from V and 9 bases from J, the gap between germline ends came to 16 bases. Germline assignment: CDR1 MNHEY and CDR2 SVGEGT. The chain's CDR3 is CASNGQGWSEQFF. Written as DNA, the CDR3 is TGTGCCAGCAATGGCCAGGGATGGAGTGAGCAGTTCTTC.

This clonotype came up a few times. The V call is TRBV7-2, the J call TRBJ2-7; TRBD1 matches at 7 bases. Germline values: CDR1 SGHTA, CDR2 FQGNSA. V shed 4 bases and J 3 bases; nucleotides not matched to a gene: 6. This CDR3 is 14 amino acids long. The CDR3 DNA sequence: TGTGCCAGCAGCTCTCGGGACAGCCGCTACGAGCAGTACTTC. Residues: CASSSRDSRYEQYF.

This clonotype was counted between two and nine times. The chain couples TRBV6-6 to TRBJ1-2; D possibly corresponds to TRBD1 (5 bases). Per the germline V gene, CDR1 is MNHNY and CDR2 is SVGAGI (reference sequence). Trimming took off 5 bases at V and 0 bases at J, with 7 bases between the two ends. CDR3 length: 13 amino acids. The CDR3, as DNA: TGTGCCAGCAGTCGGACATCTAACTATGGCTACACCTTC. Protein product: CASSRTSNYGYTF.

In its sample, this clonotype was seen many times. The chain links TRBV29-1 to TRBJ2-3; TRBD2 aligns across 7 bases. Germline V gives CDR1 SQVTM, CDR2 ANQGSEA. Trimming removed 4 bases from V and 0 bases from J; junction bases left unmatched: 7. CDR3 length: 15 amino acids. The CDR3 protein is CSVVGGRLSTDTQYF. CDR3 bases: TGCAGCGTTGTGGGAGGGCGACTTAGCACAGATACGCAGTATTTT.